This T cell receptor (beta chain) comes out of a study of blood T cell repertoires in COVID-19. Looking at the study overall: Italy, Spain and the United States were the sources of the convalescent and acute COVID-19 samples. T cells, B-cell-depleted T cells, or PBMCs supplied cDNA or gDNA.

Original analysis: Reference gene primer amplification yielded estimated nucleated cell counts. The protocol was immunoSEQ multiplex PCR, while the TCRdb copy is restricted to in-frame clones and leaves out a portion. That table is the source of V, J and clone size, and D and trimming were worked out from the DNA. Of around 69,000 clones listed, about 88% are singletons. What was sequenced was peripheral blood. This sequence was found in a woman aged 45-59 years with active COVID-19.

The CDR3 DNA reads as TGTGCCAGCAGTTTCAGGGTTAACACTGAAGCTTTCTTT. This codes for CASSFRVNTEAFF. The rearrangement links TRBV27 to TRBJ1-1, with a weak D call TRBD1 (5 bases). The CDR3 runs to 13 residues. Germline CDR1 reads MNHEY; CDR2 reads SMNVEV (reference sequence). Trimming took 3 bases from V and 2 from J, leaving 7 bases between them.